A selection of T cell receptor beta chains follows, all from one sample in a study of OX40 agonist ivuxolimab in advanced cancers. Produced via immunoSEQ multiplex PCR; TCRdb's table is partial and in-frame only. The sample includes 75,000 to 100,000 clones, under 85% of them seen just once. The sequencing here drew on CD4+ or CD8+ T cells sorted from blood, taken in a trial of the OX40 agonist ivuxolimab. The receptor set was obtained from an adult with an advanced solid tumor such as melanoma, head and neck, liver or kidney cancer. Each CDR3 is given with its conserved first and last residue.

v_gene	j_gene	CDR3aa
TRBV27	-	CASSYQPGQVPYEQYF
TRBV29-1	TRBJ2-1	CSVTPGTGGSDEQFF
TRBV7-9	TRBJ1-6	CASKTGFDSPLHF
TRBV18	TRBJ2-3	CASSPGPTPDTQYF
TRBV2	TRBJ1-3	CASSEVGQGYDTIYF
TRBV6-5	TRBJ2-3	CASRSDRFSTDTQYF
TRBV9	TRBJ1-1	CASGLDASQGNTEAFF
TRBV18	TRBJ2-5	CASSPRQGVRVETQYF
TRBV5-1	-	CASSSQTDRAHEQYF
TRBV7-9	TRBJ2-7	CASSFPDRGTYEQYF
TRBV7-9	TRBJ1-1	CASSLGGTVNTEAFF
TRBV2	TRBJ1-5	CASSTQGSRGPQHF
TRBV5-1	TRBJ2-3	CASKRTSGTRDTQYF
TRBV11-2	TRBJ1-1	CASSSQGARITEAFF
TRBV5-1	TRBJ2-4	CASRPSSGDGAKNIQYF
TRBV10-1	TRBJ2-2	CASSELTTGELFF
TRBV21-1	TRBJ1-5	CASSISGTGVHQPQHF
TRBV6-1	TRBJ2-7	CASRAPGQAYEQYF